A selection of T cell receptor beta chains follows, all from one sample in a study of blood T cell repertoires in COVID-19. Some clones are missing from TCRdb's copy, which holds only in-frame ones; the method was immunoSEQ multiplex PCR. The sample includes hundreds of thousands of clones, 87% of them seen just once. The specimen sequenced was peripheral blood. The receptors come from a man younger than 30 with active or convalescent COVID-19. The CDR3 runs from the conserved cysteine through the conserved F or W. Each record gives: J gene, D gene, CDR3 length, clone size, V gene, CDR3 protein, CDR3 DNA. The D gene is left open where the match is weak. Not every row has a clone size; where given, it reads once, few, many or a size class.

TRBJ2-5,TRBD2,19,NA,TRBV28,CASSLSPGLGSLLQETQYF,TGTGCCAGCAGCCTCTCACCGGGACTAGGTTCCCTCCTCCAAGAGACCCAGTACTTC
TRBJ1-5,TRBD1,17,NA,TRBV23-1,CASSQSGTGAINQPQHF,TGCGCCAGCAGTCAATCAGGGACAGGGGCTATCAATCAGCCCCAGCATTTT
TRBJ2-2,TRBD1,14,NA,TRBV2,CAGTGTGRTGELFF,TGTGCCGGTACCGGGACAGGGAGGACCGGGGAGCTGTTTTTT
TRBJ2-1,TRBD2,15,NA,TRBV7-2,CASSYGLAGAFEQFF,TGTGCCAGCAGCTACGGACTAGCGGGAGCCTTTGAGCAGTTCTTC
TRBJ2-1,NA,14,NA,TRBV7-2,CASSLGQSYNEQFF,TGTGCCAGCAGCTTAGGGCAGTCCTACAATGAGCAGTTCTTC
TRBJ1-1,TRBD1,16,NA,TRBV5-4,CASSLGGTGRNTEAFF,TGTGCCAGCAGCTTGGGAGGGACAGGGCGGAACACTGAAGCTTTCTTT
TRBJ2-3,TRBD2,18,NA,TRBV19,CASSIFLASGSNTDTQYF,TGTGCCAGTAGTATATTCCTGGCTAGCGGGAGTAACACAGATACGCAGTATTTT
TRBJ2-7,TRBD1,17,NA,TRBV5-4,CASSPRRQGIIGYEQYF,TGTGCCAGCAGCCCCCGCAGACAGGGGATAATCGGCTACGAGCAGTACTTC
TRBJ2-3,TRBD2,17,NA,TRBV7-2,CASSFLASGSTLDTQYF,TGTGCCAGCAGCTTCCTGGCTAGCGGGAGTACATTAGATACGCAGTATTTT
TRBJ1-5,NA,15,NA,TRBV6-5,CASSYSHRVGQPQHF,TGTGCCAGCAGTTACTCTCACAGGGTGGGTCAGCCCCAGCATTTT
TRBJ1-2,NA,15,NA,TRBV11-2,CASSLTGGKAYGYTF,TGTGCCAGCAGCTTAACGGGGGGAAAGGCCTATGGCTACACCTTC
TRBJ1-2,TRBD1,15,NA,TRBV28,CASSLSFEGANGYTF,TGTGCCAGCAGTTTATCTTTTGAGGGGGCTAATGGCTACACCTTC
TRBJ1-2,NA,16,NA,TRBV11-2,CASSFLTGTKNYGYTF,TGTGCCAGCAGCTTTCTAACAGGGACCAAAAACTATGGCTACACCTTC
TRBJ2-4,TRBD2,14,NA,TRBV7-2,CASSFFQRDVIQYF,TGTGCCAGCAGCTTCTTCCAGCGGGATGTCATTCAGTACTTC
TRBJ1-4,TRBD1,16,NA,TRBV5-6,CASSLGPGQGLEKLFF,TGTGCCAGCAGCTTGGGACCGGGACAGGGGCTCGAAAAACTGTTTTTT
TRBJ2-5,NA,19,NA,TRBV18,CASSPPLGTTSAVVETQYF,TGTGCCAGCTCACCACCGTTAGGGACGACTAGTGCCGTTGTGGAGACCCAGTACTTC
TRBJ1-6,TRBD1,14,NA,TRBV28,CASSPGQGGSPLHF,TGTGCCAGCAGCCCGGGACAGGGGGGATCACCCCTCCACTTT
TRBJ1-2,NA,9,NA,TRBV29-1,CSVEDLRDF,TGCAGCGTTGAAGATCTTCGAGACTTC
TRBJ2-5,TRBD2,14,NA,TRBV5-1,CASSLGLAPETQYF,TGCGCCAGCAGCTTGGGACTAGCGCCCGAGACCCAGTACTTC
TRBJ2-1,TRBD2,17,NA,TRBV28,CASSRGLAGGAYNEQFF,TGTGCCAGCAGTCGTGGACTAGCGGGAGGTGCCTACAATGAGCAGTTCTTC
TRBJ2-2,TRBD1,18,NA,TRBV24-1,CATSDRRLTGAATGELFF,TGTGCCACCAGTGATCGGAGATTAACAGGGGCGGCCACCGGGGAGCTGTTTTTT
TRBJ1-2,NA,15,NA,TRBV19,CASTGRGSLNYGYTF,TGTGCCAGTACAGGACGGGGTTCCTTAAACTATGGCTACACCTTC
TRBJ1-1,NA,16,NA,TRBV24-1,CATSDSRRSGVSEAFF,TGTGCCACCAGTGATTCCAGAAGATCAGGGGTCTCTGAAGCTTTCTTT
TRBJ2-5,TRBD2,15,NA,TRBV19,CASRRLAGGQETQYF,TGTGCCAGTAGAAGACTAGCGGGGGGGCAGGAGACCCAGTACTTC
TRBJ1-1,TRBD1,15,once,TRBV9,CASSRQGALGTEAFF,TGTGCCAGCTCACGCCAGGGGGCGCTGGGGACTGAAGCTTTCTTT
TRBJ2-7,NA,15,NA,TRBV5-4,CASSLVFGVGYEQYF,TGTGCCAGCAGCTTGGTCTTCGGAGTCGGTTACGAGCAGTACTTC
TRBJ1-5,TRBD1,19,NA,TRBV15,CATSRDRVRGGSGNQPQHF,TGTGCCACCAGCAGAGATCGGGTAAGAGGGGGCAGTGGCAATCAGCCCCAGCATTTT